The clone carrying this TCR beta chain was seen ten or more times. This sample stems from a study of T cell repertoires in cytomegalovirus infection. TCRdb re-called the reads through MiXCR, storing one row per CDR3 protein. The table lists hundreds of thousands of distinct CDR3 sequences, around 10% of them singletons. This CDR3 is 17 amino acids long. V lost 5 bases and J 7 bases, leaving 21 bases between the germline ends. The V gene's germline CDR1 is SGHTA and CDR2 FQGNSA. The chain has TRBV7-2 and TRBJ1-6; tentatively, D is TRBD1 (6 bases). The receptor comes from a human donor in good health (CMV status not recorded). Some clones in this sample may be carry-over from other donors' samples. The sample consisted of PBMCs. CDR3 sequence (DNA): TGTGCCAGCAGCCCAGAAGTGTTCAGGGGCTACAATTCACCCCTCCACTTT. This encodes CASSPEVFRGYNSPLHF. The complete variable domain, with remaining parts taken from reference TRBV7-2 and TRBJ1-6, reads GAGVSQSPSNKVTEKGKDVELRCDPISGHTALYWYRQSLGQGLEFLIYFQGNSAPDKSGLPSDRFSAERTGGSVSTLTIQRTQQEDSAVYLCASSPEVFRGYNSPLHFGNGTRLTVT.